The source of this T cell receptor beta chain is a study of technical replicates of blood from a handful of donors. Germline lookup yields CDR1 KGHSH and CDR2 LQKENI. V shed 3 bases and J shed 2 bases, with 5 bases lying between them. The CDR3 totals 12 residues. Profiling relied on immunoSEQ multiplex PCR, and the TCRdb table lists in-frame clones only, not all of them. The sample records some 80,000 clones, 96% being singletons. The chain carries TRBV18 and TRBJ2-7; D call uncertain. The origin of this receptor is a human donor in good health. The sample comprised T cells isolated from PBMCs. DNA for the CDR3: TGTGCCAGCTCACCGGTAGCCTACGAGCAGTACTTC. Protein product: CASSPVAYEQYF.